This is a list of T cell receptor beta chains from one sample in a study of identifying expanded T cells in peripheral blood. TCRdb's copy holds only in-frame clones and misses some; the assay was immunoSEQ multiplex PCR. This repertoire shows about 80,000 clones, about 83% found once; its top ten account for 15% to 20%. The sequenced sample was blood. These receptors were obtained from a person between 18 and 70 years old in good health. The CDR3 runs from the conserved cysteine through the conserved F or W. The order of the fields is J gene, CDR3 length, D gene, V gene, clone size, CDR3 DNA, CDR3 protein. The D gene is left open where the match is weak. Some rows mark clone size as missing; the rest say once, few, many or name a class of expanded clone.

j_call: TRBJ2-1; cdr3_length: 13; d_call: NA; v_call: TRBV7-2; clone_size: NA; cdr3_nt: TGTGCCAGCAGCCCCTGGGACGGGAATGAGCAGTTCTTC; cdr3_aa: CASSPWDGNEQFF
j_call: TRBJ2-7; cdr3_length: 11; d_call: NA; v_call: TRBV7-2; clone_size: NA; cdr3_nt: TGTGCCAGCAGCCAAAGGAACGAGCAGTACTTC; cdr3_aa: CASSQRNEQYF
j_call: TRBJ1-1; cdr3_length: 14; d_call: NA; v_call: TRBV19; clone_size: NA; cdr3_nt: TGTGCCAGTAGTATAGATACGGGGGTCACGGAAGCTTTCTTT; cdr3_aa: CASSIDTGVTEAFF
j_call: TRBJ2-1; cdr3_length: 14; d_call: TRBD2; v_call: TRBV14; clone_size: NA; cdr3_nt: TGTGCCAGCAGCCCCAAGAGGACTAGCGGGAGTGAGATCTTC; cdr3_aa: CASSPKRTSGSEIF
j_call: TRBJ1-2; cdr3_length: 13; d_call: NA; v_call: TRBV19; clone_size: few; cdr3_nt: TGTGCCAGTAGTCCCTTGGCTAACTATGGCTACACCTTC; cdr3_aa: CASSPLANYGYTF
j_call: TRBJ2-3; cdr3_length: 15; d_call: TRBD2; v_call: TRBV11-3; clone_size: once; cdr3_nt: TGTGCCAGCAGCTTATCGGGACTACTCACAGATACGCAGTATTTT; cdr3_aa: CASSLSGLLTDTQYF
j_call: TRBJ1-1; cdr3_length: 14; d_call: NA; v_call: TRBV5-4; clone_size: NA; cdr3_nt: TGTGCCAGCAGCCCGACAGAGATGAACACTGAAGCTTTCTTT; cdr3_aa: CASSPTEMNTEAFF
j_call: TRBJ2-1; cdr3_length: 15; d_call: TRBD2; v_call: TRBV19; clone_size: once; cdr3_nt: TGTGCCAGTAGTATAAGCCAACTAGCGCCCAATGAGCAGTTCTTC; cdr3_aa: CASSISQLAPNEQFF
j_call: TRBJ1-5; cdr3_length: 14; d_call: NA; v_call: TRBV18; clone_size: NA; cdr3_nt: TGTGCCAGCTCACCAAGGGGGGAGAATCAGCCCCAGCATTTT; cdr3_aa: CASSPRGENQPQHF
j_call: TRBJ2-7; cdr3_length: 15; d_call: TRBD1; v_call: TRBV6-6; clone_size: NA; cdr3_nt: TGTGCCAGCAGTTACTCGAGTGGGACAGGGGCCGAGCAGTACTTC; cdr3_aa: CASSYSSGTGAEQYF
j_call: TRBJ2-5; cdr3_length: 16; d_call: TRBD2; v_call: TRBV27; clone_size: NA; cdr3_nt: TGTGCCAGCAGTTTACGAGCGGGAGTCTTCGGAGAGACCCAGTACTTC; cdr3_aa: CASSLRAGVFGETQYF
j_call: TRBJ2-3; cdr3_length: 16; d_call: TRBD2; v_call: TRBV7-9; clone_size: NA; cdr3_nt: TGTGCCAGCAGCTCCCGGACTAGCGGGAGCACAGATACGCAGTATTTT; cdr3_aa: CASSSRTSGSTDTQYF
j_call: TRBJ2-7; cdr3_length: 14; d_call: NA; v_call: TRBV7-9; clone_size: once; cdr3_nt: TGTGCCAGCAGCTTAGTCGGGGGCTCCTACGAGCAGTACTTC; cdr3_aa: CASSLVGGSYEQYF
j_call: TRBJ2-1; cdr3_length: 15; d_call: TRBD1; v_call: TRBV9; clone_size: NA; cdr3_nt: TGTGCCAGCAGCGGTGGACAGGCCTCCTACAATGAGCAGTTCTTC; cdr3_aa: CASSGGQASYNEQFF